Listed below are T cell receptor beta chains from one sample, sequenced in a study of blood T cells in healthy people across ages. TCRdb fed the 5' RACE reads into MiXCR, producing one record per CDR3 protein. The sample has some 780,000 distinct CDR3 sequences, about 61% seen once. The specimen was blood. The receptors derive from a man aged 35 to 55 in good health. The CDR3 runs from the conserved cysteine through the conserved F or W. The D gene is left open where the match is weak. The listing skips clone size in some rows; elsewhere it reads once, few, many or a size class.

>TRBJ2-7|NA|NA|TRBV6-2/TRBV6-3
TGTGCCAGCGGCGACGGCGGGACTCCGACCTACGAGCAGTACTTC
CASGDGGTPTYEQYF
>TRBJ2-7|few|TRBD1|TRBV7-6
TGTGCCAGCAGCTTAACGGGACAGGGGGCTAGCGTAAGCTACGAGCAGTACTTC
CASSLTGQGASVSYEQYF
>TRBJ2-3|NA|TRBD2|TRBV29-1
TGCAGCGTTCCTAGCGGGGGGGCCGTACACACAGATACGCAGTATTTT
CSVPSGGAVHTDTQYF
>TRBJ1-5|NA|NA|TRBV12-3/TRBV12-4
TGTGCCAGCAGTTACGTTGGCTGGTATAGCAATCGGCCCCAGCATTTT
CASSYVGWYSNRPQHF
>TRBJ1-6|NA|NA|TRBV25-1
TGTGCCAGCAGGGAAGGGGCCAGCACCGCCTTTAATTCACCCCTCCACTTT
CASREGASTAFNSPLHF
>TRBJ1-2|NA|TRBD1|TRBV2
TGTGCCAGCAGTGCTGGGACAGGTTTAGGTGGCTACACCTTC
CASSAGTGLGGYTF
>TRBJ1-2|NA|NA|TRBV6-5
TGTGCCAGCAGTTACAGGGGAATCTATGGCTACACCTTC
CASSYRGIYGYTF
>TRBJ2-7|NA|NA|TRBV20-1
TGCAGTGCTAGAGAGGTTCGGGACTCATCCTACGAGCAGTACTTC
CSAREVRDSSYEQYF
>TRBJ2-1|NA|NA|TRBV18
TGTGCCAGCTCACCAGAGACAGGCTCCTACAATGAGCAGTTCTTC
CASSPETGSYNEQFF
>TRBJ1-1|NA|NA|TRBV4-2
TGTGCCAGCAGCCAAGGGACAGTCATGAACACTGAAGCTTTCTTT
CASSQGTVMNTEAFF
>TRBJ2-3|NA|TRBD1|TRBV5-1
TGCGCCAGCAGCTCGAGGACAGGGAGTGTTTCAGATACGCAGTATTTT
CASSSRTGSVSDTQYF
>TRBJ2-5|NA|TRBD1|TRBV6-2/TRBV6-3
TGTGCCAGCAGCACCGACAGGGAGCGCCAAGAGACCCAGTACTTC
CASSTDRERQETQYF
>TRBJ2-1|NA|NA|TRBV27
TGTGCCAGCAGTTTATACCCTGAGTGGGACAATGAGCAGTTCTTC
CASSLYPEWDNEQFF
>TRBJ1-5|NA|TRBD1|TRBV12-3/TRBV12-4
TGTGCCAGCAGCACAAATAACAGGGGGCGCGGTCAGCCCCAGCATTTT
CASSTNNRGRGQPQHF
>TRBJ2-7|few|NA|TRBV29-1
TGCAGCGTTGAGGAAGATCGCTCCTACGAGCAGTACTTC
CSVEEDRSYEQYF
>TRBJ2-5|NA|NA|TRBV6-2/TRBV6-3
TGTGCCAGCAGTTCCATGAGGGCTGAAATTCAAGGGATTAAAGGGGGAAACCAAGAGACCCAGTACTTC
CASSSMRAEIQGIKGGNQETQYF
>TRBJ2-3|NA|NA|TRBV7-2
TGTGCCAGCAGCTCCGGGCGAAGGGGGGCAGATACGCAGTATTTT
CASSSGRRGADTQYF
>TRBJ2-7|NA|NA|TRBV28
TGTGCCAGCAGTTTATTTGGCCAGTCGTACGAGCAGTACTTC
CASSLFGQSYEQYF
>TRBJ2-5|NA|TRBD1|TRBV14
TGTGCCAGCAGCCAGGGACAGGGTCTACGGGAGACCCAGTACTTC
CASSQGQGLRETQYF
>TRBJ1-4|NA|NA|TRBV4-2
TGTGCCAGCAGCCAAGGTGGGGGCGTCAATGAAAAACTGTTTTTT
CASSQGGGVNEKLFF
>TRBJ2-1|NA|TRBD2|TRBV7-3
TGTGCCAGCAGCCCTCAGACTAGCGGGTGGAATGAGCAGTTCTTC
CASSPQTSGWNEQFF
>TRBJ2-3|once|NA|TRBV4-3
TGCGCCAGCAGCCAAGAAGGCGGGGGCGGGAGAGATACGCAGTATTTT
CASSQEGGGGRDTQYF
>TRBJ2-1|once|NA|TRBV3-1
TGTGCCAGCAGCCAAAGGATTTGGAATGAGCAGTTCTTC
CASSQRIWNEQFF
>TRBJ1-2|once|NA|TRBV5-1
TGCGCCAGCAGCTTGGAAACGGGGTTGGGCGGCCGGCTTGGCTATGGCTACACCTTC
CASSLETGLGGRLGYGYTF
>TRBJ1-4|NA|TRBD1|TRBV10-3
TGTGCCATCAGTGAGCCCGGACAGGGGGCTAATGAAAAACTGTTTTTT
CAISEPGQGANEKLFF
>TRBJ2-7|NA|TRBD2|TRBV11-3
TGTGCCAGCAGCCAACTAGCGGGATTCTACAATGAGCAGTACTTC
CASSQLAGFYNEQYF
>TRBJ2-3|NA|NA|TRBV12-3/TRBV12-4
TGTGCCAGCAGTCATGGCACAGGGCGATCAGATATGCAGTATTTT
CASSHGTGRSDMQYF
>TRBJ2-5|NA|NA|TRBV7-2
TGTGCCAGCAGCCCGGTACTCCAAGAGACCCAGTACTTC
CASSPVLQETQYF
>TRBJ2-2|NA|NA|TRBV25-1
TGTGCCAGCAGTGATCCGTTGAAGGACATTCACACCGGGGAGCTGTTTTTT
CASSDPLKDIHTGELFF
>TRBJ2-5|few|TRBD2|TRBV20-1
TGCAGTGCCCCGGCGGGGGTTCAAGAGACCCAGTACTTC
CSAPAGVQETQYF
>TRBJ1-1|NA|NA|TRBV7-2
TGTGCCAGCAGCACTAAGCGGAACACTGAAGCTTTCTTT
CASSTKRNTEAFF
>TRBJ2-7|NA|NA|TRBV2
TGTGCAGTTTGGGCGGCCCTCCAGGGAAGAGTAATCGACGAGCAGTACTTC
CAVWAALQGRVIDEQYF
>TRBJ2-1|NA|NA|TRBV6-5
TGTGCCAGCAGTTACTCGAGCTTAAATGAGCAGTTCTTC
CASSYSSLNEQFF
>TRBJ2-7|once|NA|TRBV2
TGTGCCAGCAGTGACAGGGTCTTAGGCGAGCAGTACTTC
CASSDRVLGEQYF
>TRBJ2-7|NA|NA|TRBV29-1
TGCAGCGTTGAATGGGGCGGGGACGAGCAGTACTTC
CSVEWGGDEQYF
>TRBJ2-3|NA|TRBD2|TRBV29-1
TGCAGCGTTGAGCGGGGGTATTCAGTTACGCAGTATTTT
CSVERGYSVTQYF
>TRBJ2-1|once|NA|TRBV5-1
TGCGCCAGCAGCTACCAGAAGGAGCAGTTCTTC
CASSYQKEQFF
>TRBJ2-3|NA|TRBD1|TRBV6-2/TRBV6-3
TGTGCCAGCAACCGAAGGACAGGGGGCTTTCAAGATACGCAGTATTTT
CASNRRTGGFQDTQYF
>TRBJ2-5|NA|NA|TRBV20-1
TGCAGTGCTAGTGTGGACTCCCAAGAGACCCAGTACTTC
CSASVDSQETQYF
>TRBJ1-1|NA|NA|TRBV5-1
TGCGCCAGCAGCCAAGGACAGCCGAACACTGAAGCTTTCTTT
CASSQGQPNTEAFF
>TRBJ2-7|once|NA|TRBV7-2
TGTGCCAGCAGCTTAGAACATCGTCGGAACTCCTACGAGCAGTACTTC
CASSLEHRRNSYEQYF
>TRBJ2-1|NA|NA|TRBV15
TGTGCCACCAGGGACCGAGGGGGGGACTCCTACAATGAGCAGTTCTTC
CATRDRGGDSYNEQFF
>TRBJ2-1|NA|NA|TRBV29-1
TGCAGCGGCGGTGCTAGCGCGGGCAATGAGCAGTTCTTC
CSGGASAGNEQFF
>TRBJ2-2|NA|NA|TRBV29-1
TGCGGGACGGGGAGCATGGACGGGGAGCTGTTTTTT
CGTGSMDGELFF
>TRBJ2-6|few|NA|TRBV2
TGTGCCAGCAGTGTTTTTCGGACCGGGGCCAACGTCCTGACTTTC
CASSVFRTGANVLTF
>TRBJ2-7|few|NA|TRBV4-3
TGCGCCAGCAGCCAAGACCGGGCGGGCCCTACCGAGCAGTACTTC
CASSQDRAGPTEQYF
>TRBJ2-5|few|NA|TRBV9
TGTGCCAGCAGCGATCGAGGAGGATTACTGGAGACCCAGTACTTC
CASSDRGGLLETQYF
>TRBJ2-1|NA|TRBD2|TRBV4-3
TGCGCCAGCAGCCAAGATCCGGCGCGGGGGGGAGACAATGAGCAGTTCTTC
CASSQDPARGGDNEQFF
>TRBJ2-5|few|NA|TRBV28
TGTGCCAGCAGCCTCCCCTGGGGGCAGTACTTC
CASSLPWGQYF
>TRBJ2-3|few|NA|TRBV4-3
TGCGCCAGCAGCCACGGGGACACAGATACGCAGTATTTT
CASSHGDTDTQYF
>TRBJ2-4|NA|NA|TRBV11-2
TGTGCCAGCAGCTTACGCGGGGTAGAGCGGAACATTCAGTACTTC
CASSLRGVERNIQYF
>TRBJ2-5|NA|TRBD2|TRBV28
TGTGCCAGCAGTGGCCCGGGGACTAGCGGGATTGATGAGCAGTACTTC
CASSGPGTSGIDEQYF
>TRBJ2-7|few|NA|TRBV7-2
TGTGCCAGCAGCTTAGATCGGGCAGGGCCCAGAAGGGGCGAGCAGTACTTC
CASSLDRAGPRRGEQYF
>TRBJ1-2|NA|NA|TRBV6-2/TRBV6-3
TGTGCCAGCAGGCGGGGCCCAGATGGCTACACCTTC
CASRRGPDGYTF
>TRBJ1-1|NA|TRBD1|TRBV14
TGTGCCAGCAGCCACGGACAGGGGGCGGCTGAAGCTTTCTTT
CASSHGQGAAEAFF